This T cell receptor (beta chain) emerged from a study of T-cell reconstitution after alpha-beta-depleted transplantation in children. Overall study results and limits: Several hundred expanded graft clones reportedly supplied alpha-beta T cells about two months after transplant. Day-60 TCRbeta diversity that was high in some patients was derived from surviving recipient T cells and thymic progenitors. Among T cells one year after transplant, newly produced cells accounted for most counts and diversity.

Trimming shortened V by 1 base and J by 3 bases, and 15 bases separated the two germline ends. The CDR3 covers 16 residues. The germline CDR1 and CDR2 sequences are SGHDT and YYEEEE. With regard to this clonotype: What it binds is not known.

Unique molecular identifiers were incorporated into the prepared TCRbeta library. Via MiXCR, TCRdb re-called the PCR reads, giving one row per CDR3 protein. The data show just over 950,000 distinct CDR3 sequences, roughly 29% seen once. This sample comprised PBMCs, mostly from graft donor cells, obtained 360 days after TCRalphabeta/CD19-depleted stem cell transplant. The clonotype comes from a boy under two years old who had a stem cell transplant for SCID, so the T cells may come from the graft donor. This chain joins TRBV5-6 and TRBJ2-3, with a weak D call TRBD2 (6 bases). The CDR3 here is CASSLRLIRETDTQYF. CDR3 DNA: TGTGCCAGCAGCTTGAGGCTTATTCGGGAGACAGATACGCAGTATTTT.